This T cell receptor beta chain was obtained from a study of blood T cell repertoires in COVID-19. Study overall: There were acute and convalescent COVID-19 samples, and they came from the United States, Italy and Spain. Sources were T cells, B-cell-depleted T cells, or PBMCs; the material itself was cDNA or gDNA.

Study processing details: Counts of nucleated cells, estimated from reference gene primer amplification, were obtained. Sequenced by immunoSEQ multiplex PCR; TCRdb stores in-frame clones only, minus some. The V and J calls and clone size come from that table; D and trimming were worked out from the DNA. The data show a few hundred thousand clones, with 85% seen just once and less than 6.5% held by the top ten. The CDR3 covers 17 residues. The V gene end was trimmed by 1 base and the J gene end by 0 bases; junction bases not matched to a gene: 3. Germline CDR1 SGHRS, CDR2 YFSETQ. The sequenced sample was peripheral blood. The chain carries TRBV5-1 and TRBJ2-2, with TRBD1 identical over 10 bases. The clonotype was recovered from a man in his fifties or sixties with active or convalescent COVID-19. CDR3 residues: CASSLYGQGANTGELFF. DNA of the CDR3: TGCGCCAGCAGCTTGTACGGACAGGGGGCGAACACCGGGGAGCTGTTTTTT.